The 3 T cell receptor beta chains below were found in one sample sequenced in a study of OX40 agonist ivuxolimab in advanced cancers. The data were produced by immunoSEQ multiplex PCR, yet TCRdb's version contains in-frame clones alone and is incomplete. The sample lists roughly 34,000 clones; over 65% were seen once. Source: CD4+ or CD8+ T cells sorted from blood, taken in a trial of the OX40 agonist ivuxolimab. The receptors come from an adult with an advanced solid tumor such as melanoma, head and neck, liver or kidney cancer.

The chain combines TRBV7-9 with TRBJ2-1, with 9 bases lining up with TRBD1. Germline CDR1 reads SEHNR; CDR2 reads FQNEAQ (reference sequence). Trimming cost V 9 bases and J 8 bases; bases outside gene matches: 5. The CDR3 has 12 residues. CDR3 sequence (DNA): TGTGCCAGACAGGGGGCAACGGATGAGCAGTTCTTC. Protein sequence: CARQGATDEQFF.

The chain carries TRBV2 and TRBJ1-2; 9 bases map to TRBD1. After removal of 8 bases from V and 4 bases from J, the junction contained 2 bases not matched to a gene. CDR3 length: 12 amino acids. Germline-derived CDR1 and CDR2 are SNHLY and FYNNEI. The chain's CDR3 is CASLQGAYGYTF. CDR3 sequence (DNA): TGTGCCAGCCTACAGGGGGCCTATGGCTACACCTTC.

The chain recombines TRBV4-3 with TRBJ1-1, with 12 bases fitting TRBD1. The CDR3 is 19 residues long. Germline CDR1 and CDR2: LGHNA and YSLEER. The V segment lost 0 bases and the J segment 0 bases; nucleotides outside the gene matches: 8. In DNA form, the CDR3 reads TGCGCCAGCAGCCAAGATTCTGGGACAGGGGGCTTCATGAACACTGAAGCTTTCTTT. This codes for CASSQDSGTGGFMNTEAFF.